What follows describes a single T cell receptor (beta chain). This clone was picked up one time. Its antigen target is currently unknown. Base qualities were left out, and no much larger clone turns up one base away. The CDR3 regions of human TCRbeta chains were analyzed by immunosequencing. For the original study's pipeline: TCRs in the repertoires were matched against a reference library of SARS-CoV-2-specific TCRs that had been generated with the MIRA antigen-specificity platform. Breadth meant the fraction of unique TCRs that were SARS-CoV-2-associated, whereas depth meant the fraction of total T cells that were SARS-CoV-2-associated. Using the MIRA data, every spike-specific TCR was mapped to the spike region that the TCR reacted to and assigned to either a CD4 or a CD8 class. Log10-transformed breadth and depth values were compared by one-way ANOVA with Sidak's multiple comparisons tests. The source is immuneACCESS, and TCRdb retained only in-frame sequences with V and J called. Part of the clones is not carried over; for the studies checked, unresolved V genes explain less than half of this, and the remainder is unexplained. The V and J calls and clone size come from that table; D and trimming were worked out from the DNA. The sample table records over 100,000 clones; 75% to 90% of these occur just once. 2.5% to 4% of the sample lies in the top ten.

The record originates from a study of T cell responses to AZD1222 COVID-19 vaccine (dated by TCRdb to the early 2020s). Broadly, across the study: AZD1222 recipients given second doses at about 4 weeks or at about 12 weeks were pooled, since spike-specific TCR depth and breadth were not found to differ between the two schedules. TCR sequencing covered fewer than 250 trial participants: about 210 given two doses of AZD1222 and around 26 given two doses of MenACWY control vaccine. Trial participants were enrolled by age into subgroups of 18-55, 56-69 and 70-plus years, and about 150, 27 and 61 TCR-sequenced participants, respectively, were included in these subgroups.

Trimmed from V: 4 bases; trimmed from J: 7 bases; junction bases lacking a gene match: 6. Including the terminal cysteine and phenylalanine, the CDR3 comprises 16 residues. CDR3 DNA only is kept here, 48 bases in frame from base 1. CDR1 and CDR2 (LNHDA, SQIVND) derive from the germline V gene (reference sequence). Study-level results and caveats: The 56-69-year group was small, and its depth increase did not reach significance, likely because of low power. Participants were mostly white British, with more females than males. The authors suggested clonal diversity may have been underestimated. Because no day 14 peak-response samples were available, repertoires were characterized only after the peak T cell response. Conclusions about previously exposed vaccinees were limited because only 5 or 6 AZD1222 recipients were SARS-CoV-2 seropositive at baseline. After two AZD1222 doses, both the breadth and the depth of spike-specific TCRs were significantly higher than at day 0 and than in MenACWY recipients. CD4 TCRs associated with the vaccine covered the entire spike protein, and the dominant responses were in regions 160-218 and 743-854. Epitopes outside the regions mutated in the B.1.351 and B.1.1.7 variants were reportedly recognized by nearly half of the unique spike-specific TCRs.

Reading the label with the study, this specimen's time point is: baseline before first vaccination. Vaccinee samples came from UK trials COV001 and COV002, including a single-blind randomized controlled phase 2/3 trial of AZD1222 (ChAdOx1 nCoV-19) in healthy adults. For TCRbeta chain sequencing, PBMC samples were collected from trial participants at day 0 and at day 28 after the second dose. The receptor comes from an adult in good health. The sequence joins TRBV19 to TRBJ1-6, with 11 bases in between that match TRBD1. The sample in question was peripheral blood, obtained on day 0 of AZD1222 vaccination. The DNA reads TGTGCCAGTAGTACCTTTGGGACAGGGGGGAATTCACCCCTCCACTTT. This codes for CASSTFGTGGNSPLHF.